The 14 T cell receptor beta chains given below trace back to one sample, sequenced in a study of CD8 T cells in Susac syndrome. Reverse transcription of roughly 0.45 to 1 ug RNA used random hexamers. TCRdb redid the calling of the immunoSEQ multiplex PCR reads with MiXCR, one entry per CDR3 protein. The table lists more than 110,000 distinct CDR3 sequences, 95% of them singletons, with 0.13% to 0.15% in the top ten. Material: CD4+ T cells from PBMCs. The receptors shown here come from a human donor with Susac syndrome.

The chain recombines TRBV25-1 with TRBJ1-1; no clear D. Looked up from germline, CDR1 is MGHDK and CDR2 is SYGVNS. V lost 5 bases to trimming and J lost 6 bases, with 13 bases between them. CDR3 size: 13 residues. As DNA, the CDR3 is TGTGCCAGCAGTCATTCAGCGCACGCTGAAGCTTTCTTT. Encoded protein: CASSHSAHAEAFF.

This clonotype was seen a few times. The genes are TRBV7-2 and TRBJ2-6, with a tentative D call TRBD2 (6 bases). The germline gives CDR1 SGHTA, CDR2 FQGNSA. Trimming removed 4 bases from V and 3 bases from J, with 10 bases in between. The CDR3 consists of 15 residues. CDR3: CASSSGEGGANVLTF. CDR3 DNA sequence: TGTGCCAGCAGCTCGGGAGAAGGTGGGGCCAACGTCCTGACTTTC.

The chain is built from TRBV9 and TRBJ1-5; no reliable D call. The germline V and J ends were trimmed by 3 bases and 4 bases, with 14 bases remaining between them. CDR1 and CDR2 (germline): SGDLS, YYNGEE. This CDR3 region has 15 residues. The CDR3 region has the DNA TGTGCCAGCAGCGCGGAGGGCAGAGGGAATCAGCCCCAGCATTTT. Translating gives CASSAEGRGNQPQHF.

V usage is TRBV25-1 and J usage is TRBJ2-6; the D gene is possibly TRBD2 (5 bases). V lost 4 bases and J lost 0, with 10 bases in between. Germline V gives CDR1 MGHDK, CDR2 SYGVNS. The CDR3 is made up of 16 amino acids. In nucleotides, the CDR3 is TGTGCCAGCAGTGTAACGGGGAACTCTGGGGCCAACGTCCTGACTTTC. Amino acid sequence: CASSVTGNSGANVLTF.

This chain links TRBV18 with TRBJ1-1, with 7 nucleotides matching TRBD1. The CDR3 has 14 amino acids. CDR1 KGHSH and CDR2 LQKENI come from the germline V gene. J gave up 1 base and V 6 bases, and 5 bases lay outside the gene matches. The CDR3 region is CASSADRSNTEAFF. The CDR3 DNA reads TGTGCCAGCTCTGCGGACAGGTCGAACACTGAAGCTTTCTTT.

This sequence joins TRBV14 and TRBJ1-2; TRBD1 aligns across 7 bases. Germline V lookup: CDR1 SGHDN, CDR2 FVKESK. Trimming at V came to 5 bases and at J to 4 bases, leaving 4 bases not matched to a gene. This CDR3 has 13 residues. The CDR3 DNA sequence: TGTGCCAGCAGCGCGGACAGGAGCTATGGCTACACCTTC. Amino acids: CASSADRSYGYTF.

The CDR3 sequence: CASRPTGFLLFNSPLHF. CDR3 DNA sequence: TGTGCCAGCAGGCCGACAGGATTCCTCCTATTTAATTCACCCCTCCACTTT. The genes are TRBV28 and TRBJ1-6, with a possible D match to TRBD1 (6 bases). Germline CDR1 and CDR2: MDHEN and SYDVKM. This CDR3 region has 17 residues. V lost 6 bases, J lost 6 bases, and 21 bases lay in between. Full variable domain (missing parts from reference TRBV28 and TRBJ1-6): DVKVTQSSRYLVKRTGEKVFLECVQDMDHENMFWYRQDPGLGLRLIYFSYDVKMKEKGDIPEGYSVSREKKERFSLILESASTNQTSMYLCASRPTGFLLFNSPLHFGNGTRLTVT.

The gene calls are TRBV19 and TRBJ2-7; D is possibly TRBD1 (5 bases). CDR1 is LNHDA and CDR2 is SQIVND in the germline V gene (reference sequence). The CDR3 loop spans 15 amino acids. V was clipped by 3 bases and J by 0 bases, with 12 bases between them. The CDR3 spells CASSIGQGFSYEQYF. CDR3 DNA sequence: TGTGCCAGTAGTATCGGTCAGGGATTCTCCTACGAGCAGTACTTC.

The chain has TRBV30 and TRBJ2-2; D is undetermined. Per germline, CDR1 GTSNPN and CDR2 SVGIG (reference sequence). The CDR3 extends over 11 amino acids. V was pared by 2 bases and J by 7 bases, with 5 bases between. The chain's CDR3 is CAWSSNGELFF. The CDR3 region has the DNA TGTGCCTGGAGTAGTAACGGGGAGCTGTTTTTT.

This chain links TRBV30 with TRBJ1-1; D is uncertain. CDR3 length: 11 residues. Germline V CDR1 and CDR2: GTSNPN, SVGIG (reference sequence). V was pared by 0 bases and J by 11 bases, with 10 bases between. The CDR3 is CAWSVLGGAFF. In DNA form, the CDR3 reads TGTGCCTGGAGTGTCTTGGGTGGGGCTTTCTTT.

This chain joins TRBV4-3 and TRBJ1-4; possible D gene TRBD1, 5 bases. The V end was cut by 0 bases, the J end by 0 bases, with 14 bases between. Germline CDR1 reads LGHNA; CDR2 reads YSLEER. The CDR3 sequence is 18 residues long. CDR3 bases: TGCGCCAGCAGCCAAGATCGGCGGGGGTTTGCAACTAATGAAAAACTGTTTTTT. Its protein product is CASSQDRRGFATNEKLFF.

The genes are TRBV3-1 and TRBJ2-2, with D possibly being TRBD2 (6 bases). The germline V gene encodes CDR1 LGHDT and CDR2 YNNKEL (reference sequence). The CDR3 has 15 amino acids. The V gene lost 3 bases and the J gene lost 6 bases, with 14 bases spanning the gap. The CDR3 region is CASSHRGGTAGELFF. The CDR3 coding sequence is TGTGCCAGCAGCCATCGGGGAGGTACGGCCGGGGAGCTGTTTTTT.

The V gene is TRBV29-1, the J gene TRBJ1-4; D unclear. This CDR3 has 15 amino acids. The V end lost 2 bases, the J end lost 0 bases, and 10 bases lay between the germline ends. CDR1 and CDR2 from the germline V gene are SQVTM and ANQGSEA. The CDR3 spells CSVEPQAATNEKLFF. The DNA of the CDR3 is TGCAGCGTTGAACCCCAGGCTGCAACTAATGAAAAACTGTTTTTT.

The chain is built from TRBV28 and TRBJ1-5; TRBD1 might be the D (5 bases). The ends were cut back, 3 bases at V and 12 bases at J, with 18 bases in the middle. Germline CDR1 and CDR2: MDHEN and SYDVKM. The length of the CDR3 is 14 residues. CDR3 protein: CASSFGGGGNGQHF. The CDR3 DNA sequence: TGTGCCAGCAGTTTTGGGGGTGGTGGGAACGGCCAGCATTTT.